The 24 T cell receptor beta chains below come from one sample, sequenced in a study of graft-versus-host responses after intestinal transplantation. These TCRs' antigens remain unknown. Sequenced by immunoSEQ multiplex PCR; TCRdb stores in-frame clones only, minus some. The sample lists 50,000 to 60,000 clones, around nine tenths occurring once. The specimen comprised unstimulated CD4+ T cells sorted from spleen or lymph node cells, sampled before transplant. Receptor source: a human donor who was the organ donor for an intestinal transplant.

The chain's CDR3 is CASSYNQGGEKLFF. CDR3 coding DNA: TGTGCCAGCAGTTACAATCAGGGGGGTGAAAAACTGTTTTTT. The chain uses TRBV6-6 and TRBJ1-4; 7 nucleotides agree with TRBD1. Germline V gene data show CDR1 as MNHNY and CDR2 as SVGAGI (reference sequence). The CDR3 extends over 14 amino acids. Germline trimming cut 2 bases from V and 7 bases from J; bases unmatched to any gene: 4.

This clone was found once. The chain recombines TRBV2 with TRBJ2-3, with 9 bases aligning to TRBD1. The J segment lost 5 bases and the V segment lost 6 bases, leaving 15 bases of the junction unmatched. The CDR3 has 17 residues. The V gene's germline CDR1 is SNHLY and CDR2 FYNNEI. Written as DNA, the CDR3 is TGTGCCAGCAGAACACCTCTGGACAGGGGTCGTGGAGATACGCAGTATTTT. It is translated as CASRTPLDRGRGDTQYF. Complete variable domain (other parts from reference TRBV2 and TRBJ2-3): EPEVTQTPSHQVTQMGQEVILRCVPISNHLYFYWYRQILGQKVEFLVSFYNNEISEKSEIFDDQFSVERPDGSNFTLKIRSTKLEDSAMYFCASRTPLDRGRGDTQYFGPGTRLTVL.

The rearrangement uses TRBV6-1 and TRBJ1-1; D possibly corresponds to TRBD1 (5 bases). This CDR3 contains 15 residues. Per germline, CDR1 MNHNS and CDR2 SASEGT. With 7 bases removed from V and 1 base from J, the gap between germline ends came to 16 bases. The CDR3 coding sequence is TGTGCCAGCACCCCGCGGGGACGGAGGAACACTGAAGCTTTCTTT. Translated, it gives CASTPRGRRNTEAFF.

This clone was counted once. The rearrangement uses TRBV18 and TRBJ1-6, with 7 positions matching TRBD1. Trimming took 2 bases from V and 2 from J; bases not matched to a gene: 3. CDR1 is KGHSH, CDR2 LQKENI, per germline. The CDR3 spans 16 residues. The CDR3 loop is CASSPKGQPYNSPLHF. CDR3 sequence (DNA): TGTGCCAGCTCACCAAAGGGACAGCCCTATAATTCACCCCTCCACTTT.

The chain is built from TRBV11-1 and TRBJ2-5; 7 bases fit TRBD2. The CDR3 length is 14 residues. Germline trimming cut 3 bases from V and 3 bases from J; bases unmatched to any gene: 4. CDR1 is SGHAT, CDR2 FQDESV, per germline (reference sequence). CDR3 sequence: CASSFSLAEETQYF. The CDR3 nucleotides are TGTGCCAGCAGCTTTTCTCTAGCGGAAGAGACCCAGTACTTC.

V and J are TRBV20-1 and TRBJ1-2; D unresolved. The CDR3 sequence is 9 residues long. Germline V lookup: CDR1 DFQATT, CDR2 SNEGSKA (reference sequence). The V end was cut by 6 bases, the J end by 5 bases, with 4 bases between. The CDR3 nucleotides are TGCAGTGCCCTTTATGGCTACACCTTC. This gives the protein CSALYGYTF.

In its sample, this clone was seen once. The rearrangement joins TRBV18 to TRBJ2-1; TRBD1 or TRBD2 may be the D gene (5 bases each). Trimming shortened V by 3 bases and J by 1 base, and 10 bases separated the two germline ends. The CDR3 is 15 residues long. Germline V gene data show CDR1 as KGHSH and CDR2 as LQKENI. The CDR3 sequence is CASSPGTRSYNEQFF. The DNA of the CDR3 is TGTGCCAGCTCACCTGGGACCAGGTCCTACAATGAGCAGTTCTTC.

This chain joins TRBV4-1 and TRBJ2-3; D perhaps matches TRBD1 (6 bases). There are 16 residues in the CDR3. V lost 0 bases and J lost 0, with 10 bases in between. Per the germline V gene, CDR1 is MGHRA and CDR2 is YSYEKL. As DNA, the CDR3 is TGCGCCAGCAGCCAAGAGTTGACAGGAAGCACAGATACGCAGTATTTT. Protein product: CASSQELTGSTDTQYF.

This chain uses TRBV28 with TRBJ2-7; TRBD1 matches 10 bases. Unmatched junction bases numbered 9, after V lost 5 bases and J lost 2 bases. CDR3 length equals 16 residues. Germline V gene sequence: CDR1 MDHEN, CDR2 SYDVKM. In DNA, the CDR3 is TGTGCCAGCAGTCCCCTACGGGACAGGGGAGCCTACGAGCAGTACTTC. Its translation: CASSPLRDRGAYEQYF.

The chain has TRBV7-9 and TRBJ2-7; D gene unclear. The CDR3 contains 14 residues. CDR1 SEHNR and CDR2 FQNEAQ come from the germline V gene (reference sequence). V lost 1 base to trimming and J lost 1 base, with 8 bases between them. The CDR3 sequence is CASSLGGASYEQYF. The CDR3 DNA is TGTGCCAGCAGCTTAGGAGGAGCTTCCTACGAGCAGTACTTC.

The chain joins TRBV19 to TRBJ2-1; TRBD2 matches 14 bases. From germline, CDR1 is LNHDA and CDR2 SQIVND (reference sequence). The CDR3 runs to 15 residues. V lost 6 bases, J lost 5 bases, and 3 bases stayed unmatched. The CDR3 is CASRGLAGVHNEQFF. The CDR3 nucleotides read TGTGCCAGTAGGGGACTAGCGGGAGTACACAATGAGCAGTTCTTC.

This chain links TRBV5-1 with TRBJ1-4, with D maybe TRBD1 (6 bases). Germline lookup yields CDR1 SGHRS and CDR2 YFSETQ. The CDR3 has 16 amino acids. The ends were cut back, 0 bases at V and 7 bases at J, with 16 bases in the middle. CDR3 in amino acids: CASSLGSGVRGEKLFF. The CDR3 coding sequence is TGCGCCAGCAGCTTGGGGTCCGGGGTCAGGGGTGAAAAACTGTTTTTT.

This chain links TRBV18 with TRBJ2-7; TRBD1 aligns across 9 bases. CDR3 length: 15 residues. Germline assignment: CDR1 KGHSH and CDR2 LQKENI. V trimming: 4 bases; J trimming: 5 bases; junction bases outside the gene matches: 9. CDR3 in amino acids: CASSQLRTGDNEQYF. The CDR3 region has the DNA TGTGCCAGCTCACAACTTCGGACAGGGGACAACGAGCAGTACTTC. Using reference TRBV18 and TRBJ2-7 for the parts outside the CDR3, the full variable domain is NAGVMQNPRHLVRRRGQEARLRCSPMKGHSHVYWYRQLPEEGLKFMVYLQKENIIDESGMPKERFSAEFPKEGPSILRIQQVVRGDSAAYFCASSQLRTGDNEQYFGPGTRLTVT.

V usage is TRBV29-1 and J usage is TRBJ2-1; 11 bases are shared with TRBD1. Losses at the gene ends were 5 bases for V and 0 bases for J; bases not matched to a gene: 9. The CDR3 extends over 17 amino acids. The germline V gene has CDR1 SQVTM and CDR2 ANQGSEA. DNA for the CDR3: TGCAGCGTTCTAACCGGGACAGGGGGGAGCTCCTACAATGAGCAGTTCTTC. Translation gives CSVLTGTGGSSYNEQFF.

The chain uses TRBV28 and TRBJ1-2, with D hard to call. Trimming stripped 3 bases from V and 8 bases from J, with 10 bases between. The V gene's germline CDR1 is MDHEN and CDR2 SYDVKM. The CDR3 length is 12 residues. CDR3 protein: CASSFGIGGYTF. CDR3 DNA sequence: TGTGCCAGCAGTTTTGGTATCGGGGGCTACACCTTC.

The V call is TRBV30, the J call TRBJ1-2; a weak D match, TRBD1 (5 bases). Trimming took 1 base from V and 6 from J, leaving 9 bases between them. The CDR3 runs to 12 residues. The V gene's germline CDR1 is GTSNPN and CDR2 SVGIG (reference sequence). The CDR3 coding sequence is TGTGCCTGGAGTGCAGGGAAGAATGGCTACACCTTC. It is translated as CAWSAGKNGYTF.

J is TRBJ2-3 and V is TRBV7-2; 8 bases agree with TRBD2. V trimming: 2 bases; J trimming: 2 bases; junction bases outside the gene matches: 3. The length of the CDR3 is 15 residues. Germline values: CDR1 SGHTA, CDR2 FQGNSA. The CDR3 DNA follows: TGTGCCAGCAGCTTATACGGGAGGGCCACAGATACGCAGTATTTT. This encodes CASSLYGRATDTQYF.

The chain joins TRBV29-1 to TRBJ2-1; the D gene could be TRBD1 or TRBD2 (5 bases each). V lost 3 bases, J lost 1 base, and 16 bases lay in between. CDR1 and CDR2 (germline): SQVTM, ANQGSEA. The CDR3 is 16 residues long. CDR3 DNA: TGCAGCGTTGAGGGGGACCCTAGACTTTCCTACAATGAGCAGTTCTTC. Protein sequence: CSVEGDPRLSYNEQFF.

J is TRBJ1-6 and V is TRBV30, with D hard to call. The CDR3 loop spans 13 amino acids. Germline V gene lookup returns CDR1 GTSNPN and CDR2 SVGIG (reference sequence). The ends were cut back, 6 bases at V and 5 bases at J, with 11 bases in the middle. This CDR3 is CACKNYDNSPLHF. CDR3 DNA sequence: TGTGCCTGCAAGAATTACGATAATTCACCCCTCCACTTT.

This chain joins TRBV10-3 and TRBJ2-5; 8 nucleotides line up with TRBD2. The DNA end is more similar to TRBJ2-7, so the J call may be wrong. CDR1 and CDR2 (germline): ENHRY, SYGVKD. The CDR3 is 13 amino acids. In nucleotides, the CDR3 is TGTGCCATCAGTGCACTAGCGGCCTACGAGCAGTACTTC. This sequence encodes CAISALAAYEQYF.

V usage is TRBV5-6 and J usage is TRBJ2-7, with a possible D match to TRBD2 (7 bases). The V end lost 0 bases, the J end lost 11 bases, and 18 bases lay between the germline ends. Per the germline V gene, CDR1 is SGHDT and CDR2 is YYEEEE. CDR3 size: 14 residues. The CDR3, as DNA: TGTGCCAGCAGCTTGGACGGTGGGGGGGCCTACGAGTACTTC. The encoded protein is CASSLDGGGAYEYF.

The chain links TRBV28 to TRBJ2-5; D is perhaps TRBD1 (5 bases). The DNA end lines up better with TRBJ2-7; the J call may be wrong. The germline V gene encodes CDR1 MDHEN and CDR2 SYDVKM. This CDR3 contains 12 residues. The CDR3 DNA follows: TGTGCCAGCAGTTTACAGGGTTACGAGCAGTACTTC. Translated: CASSLQGYEQYF.

The V and J genes are TRBV27 and TRBJ1-6; 9 bases are shared with TRBD1. The germline gives CDR1 MNHEY, CDR2 SMNVEV (reference sequence). The CDR3 loop spans 13 amino acids. With V trimmed by 5 bases and J by 13 bases, 6 bases remained unmatched. CDR3 coding DNA: TGTGCCAGCAGTACAGGGGGCGGCGTCCCCCTCCACTTT. It encodes CASSTGGGVPLHF.

The rearrangement uses TRBV5-8 and TRBJ2-3, with D maybe TRBD1 (5 bases). Germline CDR1 SGHTS, CDR2 YDEGEE. The ends were cut back, 1 base at V and 3 bases at J, with 12 bases in the middle. The CDR3 extends over 15 amino acids. The CDR3 sequence is CASSLTTANTDTQYF. The CDR3 nucleotides read TGTGCCAGCAGCTTGACGACAGCTAATACAGATACGCAGTATTTT.